Listed here is a single TCR beta chain. In this sample, this clone turned up a few times. Its antigen is currently not known. There are no base qualities to consult, and no much larger clone falls within one base. The entire isolated RNA was reverse transcribed using the High Capacity cDNA Reverse Transcription Kit, and thus expressed TCRB transcripts were sequenced. Deep immunoSEQ sequencing was performed on naive, central memory and regulatory T cell samples, with an average of around 3.5 million total reads per sample. After sorted cells were lysed in RLT buffer, RNA was extracted with DNase-treated RNeasy Micro or Mini kits, with the choice depending on cell number. To prevent cross-contamination, each cell subset was processed individually, whereas patient and healthy donor samples were processed jointly. The immunoSEQ multiplex PCR was used to amplify TCRB sequences from cDNA, generating 87-bp fragments that spanned the CDR3 region. The amplicons were sequenced using the Illumina HiSeq platform. On the study's bioinformatics: PCR bias was corrected computationally using synthetic template baselines, and reads within Hamming distance 2 were collapsed, with unmergeable singletons discarded. By aligning reads against IMGT, V, D and J genes, CDR3 length, and insertions or deletions at six rearrangement sites were assigned. Within each subset, clonotype counts were normalized to the number of sorted cells before true diversity and Gini coefficients were calculated with the tcR R package. Repertoire sharing was quantified using the overlap coefficient calculated on TCRB nucleotide sequences. Out-of-frame TCRB sequences from naive cells were analyzed to stand in for the pre-selection repertoire. TCRdb retrieved this table from immuneACCESS and kept in-frame rearrangements only. Not all clones are present; in checked studies, unresolved V genes account for under half, and no reason is known for the remainder. That table supplies the V and J calls and clone size; D and trimming were determined from the DNA. This sample is represented by approximately 280,000 clones; about 15% of them were singletons. The ten largest clones add up to approximately 0.015% of the sample.

This sample is drawn from a study of beta chain features in type 1 diabetes (dated by TCRdb to about 2018). Background for the entire study: Patients and healthy donors did not differ in mean age, gender distribution, total cell number or subset yield. In the study, TCRB repertoires of sorted circulating CD4+ T cell subsets from recently diagnosed type 1 diabetes patients were compared with those of matched healthy donors. Naive and central memory subsets were obtained from all 30 or so donors, but regulatory and stem cell-like memory subsets were isolated from only 8 patients and about 8 healthy donors. Across all samples, 90 million to 130 million sorted cells were examined, and cell number per subset correlated strongly with RNA yield.

The investigation overall reported the following: The naive, central memory and regulatory TCRB repertoires appeared to resemble one another more closely among patients than among healthy donors. Because small numbers of individuals were included in the HLA sub-analyses, any influence of HLA type on TCRB rearrangement was left unresolved. Patients with type 1 diabetes made fewer insertions and deleted more nucleotides at VDJ recombination sites, implying thymic rearrangement abnormalities. A moderate but significant shortening of TCRB CDR3 length was observed in type 1 diabetes patients in all four CD4+ subsets. PCR may preferentially amplify shorter templates, but because patient and control samples were amplified and corrected together, any resulting skew would affect both groups equally. Because cDNA rather than genomic DNA was sequenced, highly expressing activated cells could have been over-represented, although no difference in activation and CD3 levels was found between groups.

Each donor gave one peripheral blood draw, approximately 110 mL on average, collected into heparinised tubes. A BD FACSAria II was used to sort naive, central memory, regulatory and stem cell-like memory CD4+ T cells with a panel that included CD45RO, CCR7, CD25, CD127, CD95 and CD27. Purity was above 98% for every sorted population. PBMCs were isolated immediately by Lymphoprep density gradient centrifugation and stained directly without culture. So that batch effects would be minimized, each experiment stained and sorted samples in pairs, pairing one healthy donor with one patient. The clonotype was recovered from a man aged 18-30 years with type 1 diabetes. What was sequenced was naive CD4+ T cells from blood. The cell subset or site tag for this specimen amounts to: true naive CD4+ T cells.

The DNA sequence is TGTGCCAGCAGCCCTCGAGGCGGGGGGAAGAGAGAGACCCAGTACTTC. Protein translation: CASSPRGGGKRETQYF. The rearrangement combines TRBV11-2 with TRBJ2-5, with 8 central nucleotides matching TRBD2. Via the germline V gene, CDR1 is SGHAT and CDR2 FQNNGV. Ends trimmed: V by 5 bases, J by 4 bases; bases unmatched to a gene: 12. There are 16 amino acids in the CDR3, from cysteine to phenylalanine inclusive. Only the CDR3 DNA stays, 48 bases, in frame from base 1.